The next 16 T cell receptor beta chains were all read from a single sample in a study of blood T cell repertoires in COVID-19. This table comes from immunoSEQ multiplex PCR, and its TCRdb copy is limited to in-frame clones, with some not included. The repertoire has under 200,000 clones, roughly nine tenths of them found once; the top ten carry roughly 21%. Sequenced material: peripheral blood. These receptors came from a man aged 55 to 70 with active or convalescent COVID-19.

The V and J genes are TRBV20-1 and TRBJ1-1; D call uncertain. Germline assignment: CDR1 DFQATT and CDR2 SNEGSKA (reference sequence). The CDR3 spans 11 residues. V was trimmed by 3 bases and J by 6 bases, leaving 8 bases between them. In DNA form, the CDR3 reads TGCAGTGCTAGCCGCGGGCCTGAAGCTTTCTTT. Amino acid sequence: CSASRGPEAFF.

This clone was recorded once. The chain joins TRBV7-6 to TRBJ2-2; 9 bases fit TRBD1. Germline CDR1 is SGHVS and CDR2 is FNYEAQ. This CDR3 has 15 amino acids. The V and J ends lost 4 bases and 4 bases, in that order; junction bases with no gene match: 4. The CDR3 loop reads CASSSRDRATGELFF. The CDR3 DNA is TGTGCCAGCAGCTCCCGGGACAGGGCCACCGGGGAGCTGTTTTTT. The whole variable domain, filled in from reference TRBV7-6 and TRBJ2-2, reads GAGVSQSPRYKVTKRGQDVALRCDPISGHVSLYWYRQALGQGPEFLTYFNYEAQQDKSGLPNDRFSAERPEGSISTLTIQRTEQRDSAMYRCASSSRDRATGELFFGEGSRLTVL.

CDR3 nucleotides: TGTGCCAGTCGGGAGCGCGCAGATACGCAGTATTTT. Protein product: CASRERADTQYF. V is TRBV2 and J is TRBJ2-3, with a tentative D call TRBD2 (6 bases). Trimming took 9 bases from V and 4 from J, leaving 11 bases between them. Germline assignment: CDR1 SNHLY and CDR2 FYNNEI. The CDR3 totals 12 residues.

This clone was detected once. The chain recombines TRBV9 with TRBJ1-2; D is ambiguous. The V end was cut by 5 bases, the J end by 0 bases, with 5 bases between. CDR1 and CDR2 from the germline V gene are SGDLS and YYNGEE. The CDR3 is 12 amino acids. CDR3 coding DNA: TGTGCCAGCAGGACTGCTAACTATGGCTACACCTTC. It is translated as CASRTANYGYTF.

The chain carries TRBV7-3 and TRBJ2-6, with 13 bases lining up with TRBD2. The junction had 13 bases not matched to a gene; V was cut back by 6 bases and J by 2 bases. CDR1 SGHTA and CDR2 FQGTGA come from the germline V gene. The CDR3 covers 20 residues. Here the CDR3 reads CASSPSHLLAGGPGANVLTF. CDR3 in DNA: TGTGCCAGCAGTCCTAGCCACCTACTAGCGGGGGGGCCTGGGGCCAACGTCCTGACTTTC.

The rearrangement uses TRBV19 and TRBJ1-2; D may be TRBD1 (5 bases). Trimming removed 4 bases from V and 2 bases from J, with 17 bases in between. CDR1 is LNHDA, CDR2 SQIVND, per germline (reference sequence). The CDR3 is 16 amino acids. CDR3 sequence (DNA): TGTGCCAGTAGTAGGTTTTCCGTGACAGCAAACTATGGCTACACCTTC. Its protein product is CASSRFSVTANYGYTF.

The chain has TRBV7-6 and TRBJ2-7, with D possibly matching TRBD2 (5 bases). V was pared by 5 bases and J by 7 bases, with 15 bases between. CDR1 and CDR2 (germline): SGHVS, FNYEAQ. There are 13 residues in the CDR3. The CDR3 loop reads CASSLSPREEQYF. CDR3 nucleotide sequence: TGTGCCAGCAGCCTGTCCCCGAGGGAAGAGCAGTACTTC.

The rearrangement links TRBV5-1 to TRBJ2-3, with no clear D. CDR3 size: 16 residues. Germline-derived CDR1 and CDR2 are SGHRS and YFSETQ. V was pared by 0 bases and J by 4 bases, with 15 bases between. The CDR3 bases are TGCGCCAGCAGCTTGGGGGCCCTATCAGGCCCAGATACGCAGTATTTT. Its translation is CASSLGALSGPDTQYF.

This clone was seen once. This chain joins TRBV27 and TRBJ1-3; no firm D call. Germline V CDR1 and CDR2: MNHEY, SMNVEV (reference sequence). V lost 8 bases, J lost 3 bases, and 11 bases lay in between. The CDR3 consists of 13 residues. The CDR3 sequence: CASAAGYGNTIYF. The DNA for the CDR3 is TGTGCCAGCGCGGCGGGGTATGGAAACACCATATATTTT.

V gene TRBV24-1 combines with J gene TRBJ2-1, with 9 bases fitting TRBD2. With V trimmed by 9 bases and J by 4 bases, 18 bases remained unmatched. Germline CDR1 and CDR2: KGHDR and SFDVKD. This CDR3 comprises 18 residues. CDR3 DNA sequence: TGTGCCACCGGAAGAGGGTCCAGCGGGGGGCCCACTTACAATGAGCAGTTCTTC. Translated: CATGRGSSGGPTYNEQFF.

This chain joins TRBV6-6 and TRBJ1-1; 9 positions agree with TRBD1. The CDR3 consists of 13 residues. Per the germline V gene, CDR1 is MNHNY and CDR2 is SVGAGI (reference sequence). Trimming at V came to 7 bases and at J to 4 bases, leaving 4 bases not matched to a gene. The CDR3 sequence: CASIQQGATEAFF. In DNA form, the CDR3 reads TGTGCCAGCATCCAACAGGGGGCCACTGAAGCTTTCTTT.

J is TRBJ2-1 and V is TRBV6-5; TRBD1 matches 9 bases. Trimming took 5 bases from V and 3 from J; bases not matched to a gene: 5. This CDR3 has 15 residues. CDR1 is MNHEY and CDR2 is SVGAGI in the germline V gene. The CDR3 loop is CASSRTGGYYNEQFF. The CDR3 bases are TGTGCCAGCAGTCGAACAGGGGGCTACTACAATGAGCAGTTCTTC.

CDR3 sequence reads: CASSLRIGTEAFF. In DNA form, the CDR3 reads TGTGCCAGCAGCCTCAGGATAGGCACTGAAGCTTTCTTT. The rearrangement links TRBV14 to TRBJ1-1; D is unresolved. Trimming removed 4 bases at V and 4 bases at J, with 10 bases between. CDR1 and CDR2 from the germline V gene are SGHDN and FVKESK. The CDR3 length is 13 residues.

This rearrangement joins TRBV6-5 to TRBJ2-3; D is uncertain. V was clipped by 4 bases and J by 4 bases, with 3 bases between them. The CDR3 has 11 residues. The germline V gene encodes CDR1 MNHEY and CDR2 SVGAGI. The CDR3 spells CASSSADTQYF. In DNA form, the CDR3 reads TGTGCCAGCAGTTCCGCAGATACGCAGTATTTT.

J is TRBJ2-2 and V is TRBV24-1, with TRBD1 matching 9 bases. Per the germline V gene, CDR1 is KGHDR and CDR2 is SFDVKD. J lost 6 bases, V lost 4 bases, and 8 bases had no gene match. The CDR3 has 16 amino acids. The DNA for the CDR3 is TGTGCCACCAGTGAATTCGGACAGGGGTTGTCCGGGGAGCTGTTTTTT. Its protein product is CATSEFGQGLSGELFF.

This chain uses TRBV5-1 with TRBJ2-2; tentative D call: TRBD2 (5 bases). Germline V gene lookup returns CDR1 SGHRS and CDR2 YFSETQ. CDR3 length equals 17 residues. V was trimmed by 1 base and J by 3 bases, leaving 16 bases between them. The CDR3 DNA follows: TGCGCCAGCAGCTTGTGGGCCCCGTCCGGGGACACCGGGGAGCTGTTTTTT. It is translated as CASSLWAPSGDTGELFF.